A single TCR beta chain is shown here with its context. What it recognizes is unknown. V lost 5 bases and J 5 bases, leaving 12 bases between the germline ends. CDR1 is SSHAT, CDR2 FNYEAQ, per germline (reference sequence). This CDR3 contains 13 residues. The sample is drawn from a study of shared clonotypes between healthy human individuals. Whole-study results and caveats: Shared clonotypes across all four donors exceeded non-shared ones in generation probability. For sorted subsets, rarefaction showed incomplete sequencing despite large depth. The naive CD4 repertoires of four donors were compared, and around 5% of clonotypes were shared. Memory subsets had estimated richness that was generally smaller than that of naive subsets.

Sequenced by immunoSEQ multiplex PCR; TCRdb stores in-frame clones only, minus some. The sample gives around 2,000,000 clones, 85% to 95% of which show up once; 0.1% to 0.15% is in the top ten. The rearrangement links TRBV7-7 to TRBJ2-5; D is perhaps TRBD1 (6 bases). Source material: naive CD4+ T cells sorted from blood. Subset: CD45RA+ positively selected. This clonotype was sampled from a man between 18 and 35 years old in good health. The CDR3 reads CASSRRGWETQYF. The CDR3, as DNA: TGTGCCAGCAGCCGCAGGGGTTGGGAGACCCAGTACTTC.